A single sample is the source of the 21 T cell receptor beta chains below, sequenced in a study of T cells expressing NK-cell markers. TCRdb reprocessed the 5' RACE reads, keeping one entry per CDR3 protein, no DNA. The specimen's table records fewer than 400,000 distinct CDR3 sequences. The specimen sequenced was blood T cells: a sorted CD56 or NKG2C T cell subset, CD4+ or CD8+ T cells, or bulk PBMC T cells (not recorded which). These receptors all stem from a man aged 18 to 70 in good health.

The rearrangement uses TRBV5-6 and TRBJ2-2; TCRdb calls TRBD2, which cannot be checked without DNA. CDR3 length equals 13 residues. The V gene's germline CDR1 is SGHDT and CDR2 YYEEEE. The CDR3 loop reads CASSRGGPGELFF.

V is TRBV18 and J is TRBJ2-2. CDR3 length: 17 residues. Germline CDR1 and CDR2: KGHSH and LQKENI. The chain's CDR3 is CASSPGSTAKNTGELFF.

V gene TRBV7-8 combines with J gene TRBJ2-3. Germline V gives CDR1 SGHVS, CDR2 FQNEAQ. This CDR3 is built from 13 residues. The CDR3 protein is CASSLDIGDTQYF.

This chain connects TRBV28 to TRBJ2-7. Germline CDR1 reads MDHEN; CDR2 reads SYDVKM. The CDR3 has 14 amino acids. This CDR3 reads CASNTGGRPYEQYF.

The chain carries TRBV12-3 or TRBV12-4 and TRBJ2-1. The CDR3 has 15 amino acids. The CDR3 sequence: CASRMGTLAYNEQFF.

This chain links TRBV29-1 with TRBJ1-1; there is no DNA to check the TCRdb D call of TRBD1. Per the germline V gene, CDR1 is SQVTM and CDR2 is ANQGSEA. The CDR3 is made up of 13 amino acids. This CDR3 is CSVRQGSGTEAFF.

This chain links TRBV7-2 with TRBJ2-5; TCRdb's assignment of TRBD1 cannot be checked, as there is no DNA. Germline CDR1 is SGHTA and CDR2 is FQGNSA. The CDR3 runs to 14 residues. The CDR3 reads CASSPGGAQETQYF.

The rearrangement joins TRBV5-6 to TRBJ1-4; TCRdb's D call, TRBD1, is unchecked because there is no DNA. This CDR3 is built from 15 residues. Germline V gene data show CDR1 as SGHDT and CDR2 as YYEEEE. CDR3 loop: CASSPREQVNEKLFF.

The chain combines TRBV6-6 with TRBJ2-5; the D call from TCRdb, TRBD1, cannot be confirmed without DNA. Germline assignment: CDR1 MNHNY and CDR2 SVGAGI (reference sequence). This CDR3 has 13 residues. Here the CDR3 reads CASSVGTGVTQYF.

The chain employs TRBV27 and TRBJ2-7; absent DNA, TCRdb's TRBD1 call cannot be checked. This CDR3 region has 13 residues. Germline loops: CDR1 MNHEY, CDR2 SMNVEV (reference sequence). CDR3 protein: CASSTGTGGEQYF.

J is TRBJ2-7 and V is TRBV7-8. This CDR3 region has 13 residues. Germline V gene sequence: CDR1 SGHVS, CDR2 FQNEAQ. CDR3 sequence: CASRGRSTYEQYF.

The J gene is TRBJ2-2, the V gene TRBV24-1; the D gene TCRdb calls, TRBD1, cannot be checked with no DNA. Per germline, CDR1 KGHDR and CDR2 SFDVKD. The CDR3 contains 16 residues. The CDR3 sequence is CATSLRGAPNTGELFF.

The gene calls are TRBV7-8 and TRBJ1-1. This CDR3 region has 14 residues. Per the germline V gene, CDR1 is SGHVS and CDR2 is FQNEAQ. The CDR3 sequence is CASSPREGIAEAFF. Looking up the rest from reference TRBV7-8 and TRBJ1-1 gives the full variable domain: GAGVSQSPRYKVAKRGQDVALRCDPISGHVSLFWYQQALGQGPEFLTYFQNEAQLDKSGLPSDRFFAERPEGSVSTLKIQRTQQEDSAVYLCASSPREGIAEAFFGQGTRLTVV.

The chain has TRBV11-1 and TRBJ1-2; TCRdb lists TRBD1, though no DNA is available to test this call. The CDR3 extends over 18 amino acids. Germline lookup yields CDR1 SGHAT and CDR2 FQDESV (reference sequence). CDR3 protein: CASSLGVGARGGSYGYTF.

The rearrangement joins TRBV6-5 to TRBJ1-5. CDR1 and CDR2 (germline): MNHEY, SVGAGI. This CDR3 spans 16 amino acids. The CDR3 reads CASSYSAAAVEQPQHF.

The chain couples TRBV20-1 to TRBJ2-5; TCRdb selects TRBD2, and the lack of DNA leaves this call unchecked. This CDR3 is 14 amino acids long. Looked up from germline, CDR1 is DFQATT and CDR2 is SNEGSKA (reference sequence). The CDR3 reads CSAAPRAGQETQYF.

CDR3 amino acids: CASSSRLGRGLSYEQYF. The V and J genes are TRBV28 and TRBJ2-7; TCRdb's D call, TRBD1, is unchecked because there is no DNA. This CDR3 contains 17 residues. Germline CDR1 and CDR2: MDHEN and SYDVKM.

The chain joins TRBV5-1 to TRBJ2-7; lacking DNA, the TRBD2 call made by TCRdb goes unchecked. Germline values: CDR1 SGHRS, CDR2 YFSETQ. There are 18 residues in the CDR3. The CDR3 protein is CASSFTGTSGGFTYEQYF. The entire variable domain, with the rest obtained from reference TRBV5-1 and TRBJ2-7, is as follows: KAGVTQTPRYLIKTRGQQVTLSCSPISGHRSVSWYQQTPGQGLQFLFEYFSETQRNKGNFPGRFSGRQFSNSRSEMNVSTLELGDSALYLCASSFTGTSGGFTYEQYFGPGTRLTVT.

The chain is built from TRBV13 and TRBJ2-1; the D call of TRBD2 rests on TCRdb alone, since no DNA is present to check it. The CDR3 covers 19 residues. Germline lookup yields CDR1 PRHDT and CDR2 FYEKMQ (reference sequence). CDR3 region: CASSLTVLAGGSSYNEQFF.

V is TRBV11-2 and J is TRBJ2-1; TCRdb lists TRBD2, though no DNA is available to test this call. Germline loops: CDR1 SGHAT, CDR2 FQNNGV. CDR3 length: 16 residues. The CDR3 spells CASSFRVSKQNNEQFF.

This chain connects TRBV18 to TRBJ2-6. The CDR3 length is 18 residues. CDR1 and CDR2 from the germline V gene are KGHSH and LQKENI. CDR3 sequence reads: CASSSQEWSFSGANVLTF.